The source of this T cell receptor (beta chain) is a study of regulatory T cells in long-lasting Graves disease. Arm-PCR of CDR3 regions with iRepertoire HTBI primers generated TCR beta libraries. MiXCR, applied by TCRdb to the multiplex PCR reads, yields one record per CDR3 protein. This table has approximately 470,000 distinct CDR3 sequences, about 20% appearing once. Germline loops: CDR1 MNHNS, CDR2 SASEGT. The V segment lost 2 bases and the J segment 0 bases; nucleotides outside the gene matches: 10. This CDR3 has 19 residues. Time point here: persistent/refractory GD, antithyroid drugs over 5 years with positive TRAb. Following extraction of RNA from PBMCs, that RNA was used to make the TCR library. This clonotype was detected a few times.

The J gene is TRBJ1-3, the V gene TRBV6-1, with 10 bases identical to TRBD1. This clonotype was obtained from a female donor with Graves disease. Sequences were derived from peripheral blood mononuclear cells (PBMCs), sampled when the disease was refractory, from a patient treated with antithyroid drugs. CDR3 sequence (DNA): TGTGCCAGCAGTGAAATCGGGACAGGGGCTATTCTCTCTGGAAACACCATATATTTT. Its translation: CASSEIGTGAILSGNTIYF.